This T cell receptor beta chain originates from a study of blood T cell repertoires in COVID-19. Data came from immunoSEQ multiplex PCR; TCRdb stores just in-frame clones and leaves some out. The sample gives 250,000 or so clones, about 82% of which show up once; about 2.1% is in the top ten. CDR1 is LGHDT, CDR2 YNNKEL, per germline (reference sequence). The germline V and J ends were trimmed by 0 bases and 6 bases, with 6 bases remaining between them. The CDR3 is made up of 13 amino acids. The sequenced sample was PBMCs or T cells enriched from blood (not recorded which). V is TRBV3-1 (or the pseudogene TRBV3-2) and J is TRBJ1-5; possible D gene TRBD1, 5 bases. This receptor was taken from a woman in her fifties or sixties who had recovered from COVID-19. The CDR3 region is CASSQDRGQPQHF. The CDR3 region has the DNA TGTGCCAGCAGCCAAGATAGGGGTCAGCCCCAGCATTTT.